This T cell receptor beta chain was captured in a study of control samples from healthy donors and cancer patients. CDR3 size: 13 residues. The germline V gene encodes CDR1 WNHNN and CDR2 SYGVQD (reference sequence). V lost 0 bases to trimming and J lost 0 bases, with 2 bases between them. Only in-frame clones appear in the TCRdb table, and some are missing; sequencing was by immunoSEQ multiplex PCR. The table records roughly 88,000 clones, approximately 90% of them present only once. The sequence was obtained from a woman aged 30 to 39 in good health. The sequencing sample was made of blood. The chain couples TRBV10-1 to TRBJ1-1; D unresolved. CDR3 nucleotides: TGCGCCAGCAGTGAGTCGCTGAACACTGAAGCTTTCTTT. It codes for CASSESLNTEAFF.